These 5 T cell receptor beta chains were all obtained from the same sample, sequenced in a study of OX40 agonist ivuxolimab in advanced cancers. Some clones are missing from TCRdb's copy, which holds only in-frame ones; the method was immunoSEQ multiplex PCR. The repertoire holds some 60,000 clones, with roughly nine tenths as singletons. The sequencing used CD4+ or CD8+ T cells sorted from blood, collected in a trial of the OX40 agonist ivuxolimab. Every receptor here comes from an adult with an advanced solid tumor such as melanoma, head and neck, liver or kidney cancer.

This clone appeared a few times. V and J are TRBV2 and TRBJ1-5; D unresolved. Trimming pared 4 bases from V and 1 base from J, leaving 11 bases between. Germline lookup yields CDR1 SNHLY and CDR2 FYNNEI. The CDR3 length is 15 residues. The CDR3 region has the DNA TGTGCCAGCAGTGGGGGAGGAAGGAGCAATCAGCCCCAGCATTTT. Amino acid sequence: CASSGGGRSNQPQHF.

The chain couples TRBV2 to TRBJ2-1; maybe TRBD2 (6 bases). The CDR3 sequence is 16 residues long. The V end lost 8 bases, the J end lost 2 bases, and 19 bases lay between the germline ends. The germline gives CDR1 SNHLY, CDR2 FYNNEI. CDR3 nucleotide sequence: TGTGCCAGCTCTGCCGCGGGACGAGGCGCCTACAATGAGCAGTTCTTC. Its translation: CASSAAGRGAYNEQFF.

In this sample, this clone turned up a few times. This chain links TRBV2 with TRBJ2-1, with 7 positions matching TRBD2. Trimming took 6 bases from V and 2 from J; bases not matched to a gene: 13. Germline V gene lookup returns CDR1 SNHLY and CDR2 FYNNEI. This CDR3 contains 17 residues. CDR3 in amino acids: CASSPGLRTSAYNEQFF. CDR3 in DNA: TGTGCCAGCAGCCCAGGGCTACGGACTAGTGCCTACAATGAGCAGTTCTTC.

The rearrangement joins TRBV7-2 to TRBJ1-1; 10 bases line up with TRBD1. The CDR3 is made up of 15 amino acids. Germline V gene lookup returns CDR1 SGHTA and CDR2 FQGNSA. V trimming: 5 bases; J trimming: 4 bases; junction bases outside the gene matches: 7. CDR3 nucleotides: TGTGCCAGCAGCCAACACCGGACAGGGGGCACTGAAGCTTTCTTT. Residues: CASSQHRTGGTEAFF.

CDR3 nucleotides: TGTGCCAGTAGCGGCGAGACAGCGAACACTGAAGCTTTCTTT. It translates to CASSGETANTEAFF. The J gene is TRBJ1-1, the V gene TRBV19, with D possibly TRBD1 on 5 matching bases. Trimming removed 6 bases at V and 1 base at J, with 12 bases between. The length of the CDR3 is 14 residues. Germline CDR1 is LNHDA and CDR2 is SQIVND (reference sequence).